This TCR beta chain came from a study of T-cell memory formation after mild COVID-19. One entry per CDR3 protein results from TCRdb running MiXCR on the 5' RACE reads. This sample carries around 190,000 distinct CDR3 sequences, less than 20% of them seen once, and the ten largest clones take roughly 3.9%. The CDR3 is 15 amino acids. The germline V and J ends were trimmed by 1 base and 4 bases, with 14 bases remaining between them. The V gene's germline CDR1 is SGHTA and CDR2 FQGNSA. The source material was PBMCs or a T cell subset sorted from them (not recorded which). The TCR comes from a man younger than 30 who had mild COVID-19 (a few samples of this study predate the infection). Cell type and time point are not known. The chain employs TRBV7-2 and TRBJ2-7; possibly TRBD1 for D (6 bases). The CDR3 loop is CASSLGTADLYEQYF. In DNA form, the CDR3 reads TGTGCCAGCAGCTTAGGGACAGCAGACCTTTACGAGCAGTACTTC.